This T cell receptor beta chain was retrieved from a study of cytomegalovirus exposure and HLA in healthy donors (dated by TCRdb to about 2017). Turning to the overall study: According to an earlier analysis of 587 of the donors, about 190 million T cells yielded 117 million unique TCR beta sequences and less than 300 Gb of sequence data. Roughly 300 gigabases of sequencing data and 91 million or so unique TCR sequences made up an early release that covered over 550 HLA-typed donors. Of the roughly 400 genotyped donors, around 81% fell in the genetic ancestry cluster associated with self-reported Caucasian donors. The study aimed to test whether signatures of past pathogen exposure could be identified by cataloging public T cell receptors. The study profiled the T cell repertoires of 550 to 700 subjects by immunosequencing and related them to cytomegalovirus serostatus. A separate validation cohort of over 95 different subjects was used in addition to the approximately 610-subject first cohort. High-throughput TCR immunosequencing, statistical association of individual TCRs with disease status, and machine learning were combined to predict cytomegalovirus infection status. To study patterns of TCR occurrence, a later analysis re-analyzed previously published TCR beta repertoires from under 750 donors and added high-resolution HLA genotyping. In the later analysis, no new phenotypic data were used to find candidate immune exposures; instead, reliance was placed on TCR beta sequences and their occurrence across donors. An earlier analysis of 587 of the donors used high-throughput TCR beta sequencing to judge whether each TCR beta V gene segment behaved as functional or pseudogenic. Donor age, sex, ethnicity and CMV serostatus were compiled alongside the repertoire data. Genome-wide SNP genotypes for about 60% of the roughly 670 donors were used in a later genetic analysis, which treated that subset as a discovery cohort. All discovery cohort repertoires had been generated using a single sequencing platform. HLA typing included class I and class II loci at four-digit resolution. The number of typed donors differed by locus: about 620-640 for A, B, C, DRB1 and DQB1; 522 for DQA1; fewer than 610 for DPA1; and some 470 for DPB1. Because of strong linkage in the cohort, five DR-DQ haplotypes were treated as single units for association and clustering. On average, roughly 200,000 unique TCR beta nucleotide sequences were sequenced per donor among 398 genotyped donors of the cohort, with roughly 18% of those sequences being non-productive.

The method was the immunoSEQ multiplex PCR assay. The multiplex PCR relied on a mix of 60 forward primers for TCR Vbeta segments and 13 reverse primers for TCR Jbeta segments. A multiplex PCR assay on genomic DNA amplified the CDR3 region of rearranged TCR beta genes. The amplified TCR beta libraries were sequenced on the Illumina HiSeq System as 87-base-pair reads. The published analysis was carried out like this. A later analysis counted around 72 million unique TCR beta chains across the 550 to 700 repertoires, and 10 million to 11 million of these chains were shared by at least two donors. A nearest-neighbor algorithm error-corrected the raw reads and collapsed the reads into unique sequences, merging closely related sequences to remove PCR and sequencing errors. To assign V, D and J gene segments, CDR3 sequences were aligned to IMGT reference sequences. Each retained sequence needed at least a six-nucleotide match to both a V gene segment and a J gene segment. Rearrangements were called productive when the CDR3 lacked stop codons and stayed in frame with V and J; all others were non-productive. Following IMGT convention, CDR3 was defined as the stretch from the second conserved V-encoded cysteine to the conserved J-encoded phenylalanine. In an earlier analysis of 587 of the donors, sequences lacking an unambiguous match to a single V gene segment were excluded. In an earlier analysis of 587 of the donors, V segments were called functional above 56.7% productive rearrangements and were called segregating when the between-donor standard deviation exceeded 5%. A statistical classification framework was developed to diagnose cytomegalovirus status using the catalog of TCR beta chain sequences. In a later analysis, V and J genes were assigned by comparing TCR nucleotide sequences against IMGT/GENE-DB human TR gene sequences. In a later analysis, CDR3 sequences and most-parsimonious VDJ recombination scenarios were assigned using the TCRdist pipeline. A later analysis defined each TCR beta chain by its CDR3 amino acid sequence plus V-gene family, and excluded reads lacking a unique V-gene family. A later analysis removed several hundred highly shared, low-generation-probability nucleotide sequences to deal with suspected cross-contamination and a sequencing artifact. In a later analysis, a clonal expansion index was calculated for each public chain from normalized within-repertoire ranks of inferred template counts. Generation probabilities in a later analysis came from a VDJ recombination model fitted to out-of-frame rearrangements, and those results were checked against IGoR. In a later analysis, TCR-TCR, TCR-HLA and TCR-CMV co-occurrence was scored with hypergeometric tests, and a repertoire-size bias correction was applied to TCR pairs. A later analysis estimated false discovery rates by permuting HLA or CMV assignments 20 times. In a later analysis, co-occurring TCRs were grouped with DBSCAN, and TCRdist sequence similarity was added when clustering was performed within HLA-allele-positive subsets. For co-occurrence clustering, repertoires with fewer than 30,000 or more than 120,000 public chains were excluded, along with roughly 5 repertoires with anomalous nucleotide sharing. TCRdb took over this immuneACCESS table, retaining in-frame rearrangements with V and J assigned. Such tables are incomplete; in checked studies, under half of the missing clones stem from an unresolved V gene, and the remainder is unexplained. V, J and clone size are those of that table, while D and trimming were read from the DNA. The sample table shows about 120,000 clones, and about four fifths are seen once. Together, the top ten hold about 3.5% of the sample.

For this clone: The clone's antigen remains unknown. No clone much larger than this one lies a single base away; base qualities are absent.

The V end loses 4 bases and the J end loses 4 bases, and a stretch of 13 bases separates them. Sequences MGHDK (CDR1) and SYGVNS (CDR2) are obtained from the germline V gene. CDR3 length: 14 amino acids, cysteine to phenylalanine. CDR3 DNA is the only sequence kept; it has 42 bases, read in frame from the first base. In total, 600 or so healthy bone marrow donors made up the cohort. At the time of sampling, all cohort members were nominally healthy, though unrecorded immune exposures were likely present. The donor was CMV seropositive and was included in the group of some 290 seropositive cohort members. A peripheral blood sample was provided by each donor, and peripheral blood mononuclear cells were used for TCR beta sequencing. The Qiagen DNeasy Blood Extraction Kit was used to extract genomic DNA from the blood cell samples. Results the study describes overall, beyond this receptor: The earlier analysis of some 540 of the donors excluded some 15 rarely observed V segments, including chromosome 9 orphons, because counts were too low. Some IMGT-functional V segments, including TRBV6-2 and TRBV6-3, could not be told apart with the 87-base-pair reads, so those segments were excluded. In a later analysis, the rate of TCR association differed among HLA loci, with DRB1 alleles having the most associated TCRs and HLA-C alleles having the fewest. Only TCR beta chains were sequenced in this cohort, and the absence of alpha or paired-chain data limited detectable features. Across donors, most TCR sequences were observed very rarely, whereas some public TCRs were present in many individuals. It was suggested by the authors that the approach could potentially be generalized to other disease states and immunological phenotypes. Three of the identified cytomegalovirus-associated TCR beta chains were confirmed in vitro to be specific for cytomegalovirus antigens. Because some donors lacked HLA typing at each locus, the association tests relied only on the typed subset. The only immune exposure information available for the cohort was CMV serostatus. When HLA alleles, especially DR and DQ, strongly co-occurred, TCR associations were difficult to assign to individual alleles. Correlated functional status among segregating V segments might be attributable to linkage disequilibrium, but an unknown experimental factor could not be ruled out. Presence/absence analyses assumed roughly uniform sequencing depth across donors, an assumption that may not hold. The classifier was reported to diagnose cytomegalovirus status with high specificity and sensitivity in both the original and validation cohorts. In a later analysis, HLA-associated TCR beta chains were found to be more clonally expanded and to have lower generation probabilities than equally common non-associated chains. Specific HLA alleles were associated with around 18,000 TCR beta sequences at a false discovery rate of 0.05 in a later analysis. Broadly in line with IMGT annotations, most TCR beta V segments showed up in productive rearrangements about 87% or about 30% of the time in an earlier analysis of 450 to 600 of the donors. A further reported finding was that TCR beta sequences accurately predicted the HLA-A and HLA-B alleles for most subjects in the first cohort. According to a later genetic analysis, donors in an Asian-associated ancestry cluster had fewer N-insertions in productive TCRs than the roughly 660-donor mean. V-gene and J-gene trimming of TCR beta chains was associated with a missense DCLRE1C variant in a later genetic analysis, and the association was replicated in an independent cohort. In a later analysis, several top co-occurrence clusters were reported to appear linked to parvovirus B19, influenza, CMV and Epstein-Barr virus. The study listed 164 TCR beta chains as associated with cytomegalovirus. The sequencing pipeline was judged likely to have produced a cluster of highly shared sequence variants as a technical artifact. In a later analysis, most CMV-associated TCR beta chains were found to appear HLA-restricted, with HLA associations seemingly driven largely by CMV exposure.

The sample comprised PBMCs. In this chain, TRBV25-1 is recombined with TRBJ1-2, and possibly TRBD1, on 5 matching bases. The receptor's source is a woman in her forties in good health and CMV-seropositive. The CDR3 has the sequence CASSAQGYGYGYTF. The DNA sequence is TGTGCCAGCAGTGCGCAGGGATACGGCTATGGCTACACCTTC.